This passage covers 22 T cell receptor beta chains from one sample sequenced in a study of blood T cell repertoires in COVID-19. Measured with immunoSEQ multiplex PCR; TCRdb has only the in-frame clones, and not every one. The table has about 74,000 clones, about 87% seen once; the top ten hold around 7.3%. Sequenced material: peripheral blood. The receptors come from an elderly woman with acute or convalescent COVID-19.

The chain has TRBV7-2 and TRBJ2-4, with TRBD1 as a possible D gene (5 bases). V shed 2 bases and J shed 4 bases, with 12 bases lying between them. CDR1 and CDR2 (germline): SGHTA, FQGNSA. The CDR3 is 15 amino acids. In DNA, the CDR3 is TGTGCCAGCAGCTTACAGGTTCGACAGAAAAACATTCAGTACTTC. Protein product: CASSLQVRQKNIQYF.

The rearrangement links TRBV27 to TRBJ1-1; 10 positions match TRBD1. Germline lookup yields CDR1 MNHEY and CDR2 SMNVEV (reference sequence). V lost 5 bases and J lost 3; bases outside the gene matches: 9. This CDR3 contains 16 residues. CDR3 protein: CASSILGGTGDTEAFF. CDR3 DNA: TGTGCCAGCAGTATTTTAGGGGGGACAGGGGACACTGAAGCTTTCTTT.

The rearrangement uses TRBV5-8 and TRBJ1-4, with 8 nucleotides matching TRBD1. V lost 2 bases to trimming and J lost 7 bases; unmatched junction nucleotides: 7. Germline V gives CDR1 SGHTS, CDR2 YDEGEE. CDR3 length equals 15 residues. DNA for the CDR3: TGTGCCAGCAGCTTCGGCGGGACAGGTAGTGAAAAACTGTTTTTT. Translating gives CASSFGGTGSEKLFF.

V is TRBV30 and J is TRBJ2-2, with D hard to call. CDR3 length equals 14 residues. In germline, CDR1 is GTSNPN, CDR2 SVGIG (reference sequence). V lost 0 bases, J lost 3 bases, and 8 bases lay in between. CDR3 sequence reads: CAWSVLTHTGELFF. DNA for the CDR3: TGTGCCTGGAGTGTACTCACTCACACCGGGGAGCTGTTTTTT.

The J gene is TRBJ1-1, the V gene TRBV30, with 8 bases matching TRBD1. This CDR3 comprises 13 residues. Trimming took 1 base from V and 11 from J; bases not matched to a gene: 9. CDR1 is GTSNPN and CDR2 is SVGIG in the germline V gene (reference sequence). This CDR3 is CAWSAGQGYVAFF. CDR3 nucleotide sequence: TGTGCCTGGAGTGCCGGACAGGGATATGTTGCTTTCTTT. Using reference TRBV30 and TRBJ1-1 for the parts outside the CDR3, the full variable domain is SQTIHQWPATLVQPVGSPLSLECTVEGTSNPNLYWYRQAAGRGLQLLFYSVGIGQISSEVPQNLSASRPQDRQFILSSKKLLLSDSGFYLCAWSAGQGYVAFFGQGTRLTVV.

The V and J genes are TRBV6-6 and TRBJ2-7; D uncertain. Deletions cut 0 bases from V and 2 bases from J, with 11 bases between. This CDR3 has 15 residues. The V gene's germline CDR1 is MNHNY and CDR2 SVGAGI (reference sequence). The CDR3 region has the DNA TGTGCCAGCAGTTACTCGATACATACAACCTACGAGCAGTACTTC. This encodes CASSYSIHTTYEQYF.

The rearrangement uses TRBV30 and TRBJ1-1, with a tentative D call TRBD1 (6 bases). This CDR3 region has 14 residues. CDR1 GTSNPN and CDR2 SVGIG come from the germline V gene (reference sequence). V lost 0 bases and J 7 bases, leaving 15 bases between the germline ends. The CDR3 nucleotides read TGTGCCTGGAGTGTAATAAGAGGCAGGGGTGAAGCTTTCTTT. It translates to CAWSVIRGRGEAFF.

The chain employs TRBV4-2 and TRBJ2-7; D not certain. The germline V gene has CDR1 LGHNA and CDR2 YNFKEQ. The CDR3 covers 15 residues. Between the trimmed V and J ends, which lost 4 bases and 2 bases, there was a span of 15 bases. The CDR3 bases are TGTGCCAGCAGCCCCCCCGGAGCAATCACCTACGAGCAGTACTTC. Translated, it gives CASSPPGAITYEQYF.

This clone has only a few counts. The chain joins TRBV30 to TRBJ1-6; D is possibly TRBD1 (6 bases). This CDR3 comprises 17 residues. Trimming took off 4 bases at V and 6 bases at J, with 22 bases between the two ends. CDR1 GTSNPN and CDR2 SVGIG come from the germline V gene (reference sequence). CDR3 in amino acids: CAWTPSPRGWANSPLHF. The CDR3 DNA follows: TGTGCCTGGACCCCTAGCCCCAGGGGCTGGGCTAATTCACCCCTCCACTTT.

This rearrangement joins TRBV30 to TRBJ2-7, with TRBD2 as a possible D gene (7 bases). The V end lost 4 bases, the J end lost 4 bases, and 17 bases lay between the germline ends. CDR1 is GTSNPN, CDR2 SVGIG, per germline (reference sequence). This CDR3 is 14 amino acids long. DNA for the CDR3: TGTGCCTGGACCCGAGGGGGGGGTTTGTACGAGCAGTACTTC. It codes for CAWTRGGGLYEQYF.

The genes are TRBV6-1 and TRBJ2-5; the match to TRBD2 covers 9 bases. Germline V gives CDR1 MNHNS, CDR2 SASEGT. The J segment lost 2 bases and the V segment lost 4 bases, leaving 8 bases of the junction unmatched. This CDR3 is built from 16 residues. CDR3 in DNA: TGTGCCAGCAGTGTAATAGCGGGGGCTGTACAAGAGACCCAGTACTTC. Its protein product is CASSVIAGAVQETQYF.

For this clone: A read error may produce the germline difference seen at one junction end. The chain combines TRBV7-7 with TRBJ2-7; 8 nucleotides agree with TRBD2. Germline lookup yields CDR1 SSHAT and CDR2 FNYEAQ (reference sequence). The CDR3 is 14 amino acids. Written as DNA, the CDR3 is TGTGCTAGCAGCCGCACGCGGGGGGCAAGAGAGCAGTACTTC. Protein sequence: CASSRTRGAREQYF.

The chain links TRBV2 to TRBJ2-7, with 12 bases identical to TRBD1. The CDR3 covers 16 residues. CDR1 and CDR2 from the germline V gene are SNHLY and FYNNEI. V shed 2 bases and J 12 bases; nucleotides not matched to a gene: 14. The CDR3 sequence is CASSENGGTGGGRPYF. Here the CDR3 DNA reads TGTGCCAGCAGTGAAAACGGAGGGACAGGGGGCGGAAGGCCGTACTTC.

This clone was recorded once. The chain combines TRBV19 with TRBJ2-5, with unresolved D. This CDR3 is built from 15 residues. Germline V gene data show CDR1 as LNHDA and CDR2 as SQIVND (reference sequence). V was cut by 11 bases and J by 2 bases, with 21 bases left in between. As DNA, the CDR3 is TGTGCCGAACCATGCTGGAACAGTGAACAAGAGACCCAGTACTTC. Residues: CAEPCWNSEQETQYF.

The V call is TRBV10-1, the J call TRBJ1-5, with 7 bases identical to TRBD1. J lost 7 bases, V lost 2 bases, and 5 bases had no gene match. Germline V gives CDR1 WNHNN, CDR2 SYGVQD (reference sequence). The CDR3 length is 14 residues. The CDR3 region has the DNA TGCGCCAGCAGTGAGATAGACAGGGACCAGCCCCAGCATTTT. Translated, it gives CASSEIDRDQPQHF.

The chain recombines TRBV27 with TRBJ1-3; possibly TRBD1 for D (6 bases). The length of the CDR3 is 15 residues. Trimming removed 4 bases from V and 0 bases from J, with 10 bases in between. Germline-derived CDR1 and CDR2 are MNHEY and SMNVEV (reference sequence). CDR3 bases: TGTGCCAGCAGTTCGACAGGTCGCTCTGGAAACACCATATATTTT. Its protein is CASSSTGRSGNTIYF.

The chain links TRBV5-5 to TRBJ2-6, with no clear D. The CDR3 runs 18 residues. The ends were cut back, 0 bases at V and 0 bases at J, with 13 bases in the middle. Germline CDR1 and CDR2: SGHKS and YYEKEE (reference sequence). CDR3 DNA: TGTGCCAGCAGCTTGGAATCCCCAGGATCCTCTGGGGCCAACGTCCTGACTTTC. Its protein is CASSLESPGSSGANVLTF.

This clone was picked up one time. The CDR3 DNA reads as TGTGCCAGCAGCTTAGACAGGGGAGCCGGATCACCCCTCCACTTT. This encodes CASSLDRGAGSPLHF. The rearrangement joins TRBV5-4 to TRBJ1-6; 8 bases are a match to TRBD1. The CDR3 extends over 15 amino acids. Trimming cost V 2 bases and J 10 bases; bases outside gene matches: 8. CDR1 and CDR2 from the germline V gene are SGHNT and YYREEE (reference sequence).

In this sample, this clone turned up once. The CDR3 coding sequence is TGTGCCAGCAGTCCGGGACTAGCGAAACAAGAGACCCAGTACTTC. It encodes CASSPGLAKQETQYF. V and J are TRBV7-6 and TRBJ2-5; TRBD2 matches 10 bases. Per germline, CDR1 SGHVS and CDR2 FNYEAQ. The junction had 6 bases not matched to a gene; V was cut back by 6 bases and J by 2 bases. CDR3 length equals 15 residues.

This clone has more than one count but fewer than ten. The rearrangement uses TRBV9 and TRBJ1-2; D is ambiguous. Trimming took 4 bases from V and 8 from J, leaving 12 bases between them. The CDR3 length is 12 residues. Germline CDR1 SGDLS, CDR2 YYNGEE. The CDR3 DNA reads TGTGCCAGCAGCCCCCTATATCTGGGCTACACCTTC. Residues: CASSPLYLGYTF.

CDR3 sequence (DNA): TGTGCCACCCTTCGGGACTTCCAATACGAGCAGTACTTC. It yields the protein CATLRDFQYEQYF. The chain is built from TRBV2 and TRBJ2-7; TRBD2 might be the D (6 bases). The CDR3 is 13 residues long. V lost 10 bases and J lost 4, with 17 bases in between. From germline, CDR1 is SNHLY and CDR2 FYNNEI.

This clone was observed a handful of times. The J gene is TRBJ1-5, the V gene TRBV19, with no clear D. The CDR3 is 13 amino acids. V was cut by 5 bases and J by 4 bases, with 9 bases left in between. Looked up from germline, CDR1 is LNHDA and CDR2 is SQIVND (reference sequence). The CDR3 DNA follows: TGTGCCAGTAGTCCTAACCTGAATCAGCCCCAGCATTTT. Translating it yields CASSPNLNQPQHF.